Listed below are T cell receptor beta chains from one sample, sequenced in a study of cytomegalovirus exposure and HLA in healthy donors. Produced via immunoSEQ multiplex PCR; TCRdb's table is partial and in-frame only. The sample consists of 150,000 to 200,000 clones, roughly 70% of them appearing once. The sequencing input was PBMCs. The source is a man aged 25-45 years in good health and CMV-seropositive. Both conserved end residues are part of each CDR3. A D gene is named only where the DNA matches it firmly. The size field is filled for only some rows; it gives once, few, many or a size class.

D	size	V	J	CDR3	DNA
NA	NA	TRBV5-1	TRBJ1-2	CASSLGADAHYGYTF	TGCGCCAGCAGCTTGGGGGCCGACGCGCACTATGGCTACACCTTC
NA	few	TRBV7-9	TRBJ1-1	CASSQGQNTEAFF	TGTGCCAGCAGCCAGGGACAGAACACTGAAGCTTTCTTT
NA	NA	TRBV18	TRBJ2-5	CASSEIADETQYF	TGTGCCAGTTCTGAAATAGCAGATGAGACCCAGTACTTC
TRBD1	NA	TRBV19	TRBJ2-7	CASSPLGTGNYEQYF	TGTGCCAGTAGTCCCCTAGGGACAGGGAACTACGAGCAGTACTTC
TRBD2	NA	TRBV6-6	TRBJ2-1	CASSLASGRAFDEQFF	TGTGCCAGCAGTTTAGCGAGCGGGAGGGCCTTTGATGAGCAGTTCTTC
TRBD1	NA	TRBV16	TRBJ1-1	CASSRPGQGLSVAFF	TGTGCCAGCAGCAGACCGGGACAGGGATTAAGCGTAGCTTTCTTT
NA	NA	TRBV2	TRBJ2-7	CASRRISGPVNEQYF	TGTGCCAGCAGGAGGATTTCGGGTCCAGTCAACGAGCAGTACTTC
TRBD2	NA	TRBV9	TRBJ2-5	CASSVVLAGVLETQYF	TGTGCCAGCAGCGTAGTCCTAGCGGGAGTCCTAGAGACCCAGTACTTC
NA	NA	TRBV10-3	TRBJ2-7	CAISSGTLSYEQYF	TGTGCCATCAGTTCCGGGACTTTATCCTACGAGCAGTACTTC
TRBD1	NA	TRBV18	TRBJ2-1	CASSPPGTGSNEQFF	TGTGCCAGCTCACCACCCGGGACAGGGAGCAATGAGCAGTTCTTC
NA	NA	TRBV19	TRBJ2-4	CASSVRAKNIQYF	TGTGCCAGTAGTGTCCGAGCCAAAAACATTCAGTACTTC
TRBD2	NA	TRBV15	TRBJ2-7	CATSRDASGSYEQYF	TGTGCCACCAGCAGAGATGCTAGCGGCTCCTACGAGCAGTACTTC
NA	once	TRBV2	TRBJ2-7	CASSNAYGQYF	TGTGCCAGCAGTAATGCCTACGGGCAGTACTTC
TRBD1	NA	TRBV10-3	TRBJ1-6	CAMRKDRGHSPLHF	TGTGCCATGAGAAAAGACAGGGGGCATTCACCCCTCCACTTT
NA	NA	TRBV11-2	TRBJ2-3	CASSLGTRTDTQYF	TGTGCCAGCAGCTTAGGGACTCGCACAGATACGCAGTATTTT
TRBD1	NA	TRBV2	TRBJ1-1	CASSEHGQEIMNTEAFF	TGTGCCAGCAGTGAACACGGACAGGAGATTATGAACACTGAAGCTTTCTTT
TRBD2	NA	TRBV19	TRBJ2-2	CASSIGTRNTGELFF	TGTGCCAGTAGTATCGGGACTAGAAACACCGGGGAGCTGTTTTTT
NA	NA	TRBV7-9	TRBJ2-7	CASSLYGTGLSYEQYF	TGTGCCAGCAGCTTATACGGAACGGGACTTTCCTACGAGCAGTACTTC
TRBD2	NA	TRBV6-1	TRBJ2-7	CASSGKLSGRANEQYF	TGTGCCAGCAGTGGAAAGTTAAGCGGGAGGGCCAACGAGCAGTACTTC
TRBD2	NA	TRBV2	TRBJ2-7	CASSREVYEQYF	TGTGCCAGCAGTCGGGAGGTATACGAGCAGTACTTC
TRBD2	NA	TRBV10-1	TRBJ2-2	CASSPTLGLAKDTGELFF	TGCGCCAGCAGTCCAACTTTGGGACTAGCTAAAGACACCGGGGAGCTGTTTTTT
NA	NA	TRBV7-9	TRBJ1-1	CSSSLLTPGTEAFF	TGTTCCAGCAGCTTACTCACCCCCGGGACTGAAGCTTTCTTT
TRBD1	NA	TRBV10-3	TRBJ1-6	CAISEDWTGRSPLHF	TGTGCCATCAGTGAGGATTGGACAGGGCGATCACCCCTCCACTTT
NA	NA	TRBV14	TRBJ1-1	CASSQDLGIWTEAFF	TGTGCCAGCAGCCAAGATCTCGGGATTTGGACTGAAGCTTTCTTT
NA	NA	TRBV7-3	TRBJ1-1	CASSVTRENTEAFF	TGTGCCAGCAGCGTGACACGGGAGAACACTGAAGCTTTCTTT
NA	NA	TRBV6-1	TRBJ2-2	CASDGGDNTGELFF	TGTGCCAGCGATGGCGGGGATAACACCGGGGAGCTGTTTTTT
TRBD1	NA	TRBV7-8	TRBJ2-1	CASSVTGGSYNEQFF	TGTGCCAGCAGCGTGACAGGGGGCTCCTACAATGAGCAGTTCTTC
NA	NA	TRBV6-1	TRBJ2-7	CATQGDYEQYF	TGTGCCACCCAAGGAGATTACGAGCAGTACTTC
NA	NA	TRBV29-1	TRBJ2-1	CSVGANEQFF	TGCAGCGTTGGGGCCAATGAGCAGTTCTTC
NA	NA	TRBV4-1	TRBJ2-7	CASSQDGGTGYEQYF	TGCGCCAGCAGCCAAGACGGGGGGACAGGCTACGAGCAGTACTTC
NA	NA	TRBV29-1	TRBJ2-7	CSARGAGGYEQYF	TGCAGCGCCCGGGGAGCGGGTGGTTACGAGCAGTACTTC
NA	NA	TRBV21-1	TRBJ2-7	CASPASYEQYF	TGTGCCAGCCCGGCTAGTTACGAGCAGTACTTC